This T cell receptor (beta chain) was captured by sequencing in a study of T cell changes during pregnancy in multiple sclerosis. Assay: immunoSEQ multiplex PCR; the TCRdb copy retains only in-frame clones and omits some. The sample includes 100,000 or so clones, 92% of them seen just once. Trimming took 0 bases from V and 4 from J; bases not matched to a gene: 3. Germline lookup yields CDR1 SGHTA and CDR2 FQGNSA. CDR3 size: 14 residues. This chain links TRBV7-2 with TRBJ2-7; 7 nucleotides line up with TRBD1. This TCR was sampled from a female donor with multiple sclerosis, enrolled in a pregnancy study. The specimen was peripheral blood, collected after pregnancy. The CDR3 reads CASSLAQGDYEQYF. CDR3 nucleotides: TGTGCCAGCAGCTTAGCGCAGGGGGATTACGAGCAGTACTTC.